This T cell receptor beta chain was recovered during a study of cytomegalovirus exposure and HLA in healthy donors. Turning to this clone: The target antigen is unknown.

Overall study results and limits: Accounts indicate the classifier identified cytomegalovirus status with strong specificity and sensitivity.

The CDR3 length is 15 residues. Germline lookup yields CDR1 LNHDA and CDR2 SQIVND (reference sequence). J was trimmed by 1 base and V by 8 bases; bases with no gene match: 10. PCR primers comprised 60 Vbeta and 13 Jbeta primers. Clones were sequenced by immunoSEQ multiplex PCR, and TCRdb holds only the in-frame ones, with some missing. The table lists approximately 120,000 clones, roughly three quarters of them singletons. Sequencing was carried out using PBMCs. The TCR sequence derives from a young man in good health and CMV-seropositive. J is TRBJ2-5 and V is TRBV19; 7 nucleotides match TRBD2. CDR3 sequence: CASSGLAASQETQYF. CDR3 DNA: TGTGCCAGTTCTGGGCTAGCGGCATCCCAAGAGACCCAGTACTTC.